Given below is one TCR beta chain in context. Its antigen is currently unknown. Use of 60 Vbeta and 13 Jbeta primers characterized the PCR. Produced via immunoSEQ multiplex PCR; TCRdb's table is partial and in-frame only. The sample carries about 200,000 clones, around 87% recorded once. Looked up from germline, CDR1 is MDHEN and CDR2 is SYDVKM. The length of the CDR3 is 16 residues. After removal of 3 bases from V and 8 bases from J, the junction contained 11 bases not matched to a gene. This record comes from a study of cytomegalovirus exposure and HLA in healthy donors. Study observations and caveats: V- and J-gene trimming in TCR beta was tied to a missense DCLRE1C variant by an analysis performed later. Highly shared variants forming one cluster were likely a sequencing artifact. Earlier analysis yielded a pattern in which most TCR beta V segments were productive about 90% or about 30% of the time. An analysis was carried out later, and it reportedly showed fewer N-insertions in an Asian-associated ancestry cluster than the approximately 680-donor mean.

This sequence joins TRBV28 and TRBJ2-1, with 9 bases aligning to TRBD1. Sequences were obtained from PBMCs. This receptor was taken from a man younger than 40 in good health and CMV-seronegative. The CDR3, as DNA: TGTGCCAGCAGTTTCTCGGACAGGGGTCCAATCCATGAGCAGTTCTTC. It yields the protein CASSFSDRGPIHEQFF.